This T cell receptor (beta chain) is drawn from a study of cytomegalovirus exposure and HLA in healthy donors. CDR3 length: 13 amino acids. CDR1 is LGHNT, CDR2 FRNRAP, per germline. Trimming pared 6 bases from V and 2 bases from J, leaving 11 bases between. Study-level findings and limits: Per a prior analysis, the majority of TCR beta V segments were productive roughly 87% or roughly 30% of the time.

PCR primers comprised 60 Vbeta and 13 Jbeta primers. Assay used: immunoSEQ multiplex PCR; TCRdb lists only in-frame clones, some missing. The sample is made up of 50,000 or so clones, and the top ten hold 9% to 15% of it. As concerns this clone: Its antigen is unidentified.

Sample: PBMCs. The genes are TRBV12-5 and TRBJ2-7, with D possibly matching TRBD1 (5 bases). The receptor was isolated from a woman aged 60-70 years in good health and CMV-seropositive. In DNA, the CDR3 is TGTGCTAGTGGGGCAGGACAACCCTACGAGCAGTACTTC. It is translated as CASGAGQPYEQYF.